This T cell receptor (beta chain) was sequenced for a study of shared clonotypes between healthy human individuals. Points from the study as a whole: Specimens sampled were limited to blood, with tissue repertoires likely differing. Sequencing of the sorted subsets was shown by rarefaction to be incomplete despite large depth. Generation of non-shared clonotypes was less probable than generation of clonotypes shared by all four donors.

Losses at the gene ends were 5 bases for V and 0 bases for J; bases not matched to a gene: 4. The CDR3 runs to 16 residues. Germline CDR1 is SGHTA and CDR2 is FQGTGA. Turning to this clone: The antigen remains unidentified.

Here immunoSEQ multiplex PCR was the method, and the copy in TCRdb shows in-frame clones only, minus some. The repertoire has about 2,100,000 clones, just over 90% of them found once; the top ten carry 1.5% to 2%. Naive CD8 isolation took CD45RO-negative cells positively selected for CCR7 and excluded terminally differentiated effector memory CD45RA+ cells. The rearrangement joins TRBV7-3 to TRBJ2-2; 9 bases are a match to TRBD2. The source is a man younger than 35 in good health. Some clones in this sample may be carry-over from other donors' samples. Sequencing was carried out using naive CD8+ T cells from PBMCs. Here the CDR3 reads CASSPIAGANTGELFF. CDR3 nucleotides: TGTGCCAGCAGCCCGATAGCGGGAGCGAACACCGGGGAGCTGTTTTTT. Full variable domain (outside the CDR3, taken from reference TRBV7-3 and TRBJ2-2): GAGVSQTPSNKVTEKGKYVELRCDPISGHTALYWYRQSLGQGPEFLIYFQGTGAADDSGLPNDRFFAVRPEGSVSTLKIQRTERGDSAVYLCASSPIAGANTGELFFGEGSRLTVL.